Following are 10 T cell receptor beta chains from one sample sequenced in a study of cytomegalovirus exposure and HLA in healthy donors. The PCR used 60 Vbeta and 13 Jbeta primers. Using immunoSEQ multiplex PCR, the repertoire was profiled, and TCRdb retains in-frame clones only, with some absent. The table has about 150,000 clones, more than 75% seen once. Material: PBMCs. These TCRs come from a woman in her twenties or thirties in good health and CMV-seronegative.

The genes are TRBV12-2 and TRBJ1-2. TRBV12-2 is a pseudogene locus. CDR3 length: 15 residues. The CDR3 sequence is CASRLSDGGPGLYTF. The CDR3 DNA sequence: TGTGCAAGTCGCTTAAGTGACGGGGGTCCCGGGCTCTACACCTTC.

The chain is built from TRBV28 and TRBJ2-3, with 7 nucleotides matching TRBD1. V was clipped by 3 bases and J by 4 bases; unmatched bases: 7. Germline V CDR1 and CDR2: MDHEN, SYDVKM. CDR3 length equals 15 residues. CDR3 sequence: CASSFDRARADTQYF. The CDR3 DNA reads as TGTGCCAGCAGTTTTGACAGGGCGAGGGCAGATACGCAGTATTTT.

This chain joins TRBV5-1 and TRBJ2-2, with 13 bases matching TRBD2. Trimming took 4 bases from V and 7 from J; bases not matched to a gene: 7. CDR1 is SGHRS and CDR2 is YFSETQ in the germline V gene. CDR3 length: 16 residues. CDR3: CASSQETSGGIGELFF. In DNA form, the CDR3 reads TGCGCCAGCAGCCAAGAGACTAGCGGGGGGATCGGGGAGCTGTTTTTT.

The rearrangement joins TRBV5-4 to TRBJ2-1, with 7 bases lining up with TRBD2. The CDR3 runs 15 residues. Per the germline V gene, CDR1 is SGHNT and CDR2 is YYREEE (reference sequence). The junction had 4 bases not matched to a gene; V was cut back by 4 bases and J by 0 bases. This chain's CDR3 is CASSRAGASYNEQFF. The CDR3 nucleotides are TGTGCCAGCAGCCGGGCGGGAGCCTCCTACAATGAGCAGTTCTTC.

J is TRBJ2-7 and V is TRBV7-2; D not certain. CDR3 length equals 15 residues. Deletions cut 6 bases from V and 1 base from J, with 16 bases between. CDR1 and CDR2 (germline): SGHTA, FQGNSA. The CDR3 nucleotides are TGTGCCAGCAGATCCTCAGGCATGGAATCCTACGAGCAGTACTTC. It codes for CASRSSGMESYEQYF. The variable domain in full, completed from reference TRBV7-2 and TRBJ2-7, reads GAGVSQSPSNKVTEKGKDVELRCDPISGHTALYWYRQSLGQGLEFLIYFQGNSAPDKSGLPSDRFSAERTGGSVSTLTIQRTQQEDSAVYLCASRSSGMESYEQYFGPGTRLTVT.

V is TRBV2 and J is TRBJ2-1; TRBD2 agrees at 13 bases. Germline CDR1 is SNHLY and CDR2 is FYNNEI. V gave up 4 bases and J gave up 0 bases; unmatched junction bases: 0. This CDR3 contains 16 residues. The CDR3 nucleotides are TGTGCCAGCAGTGGGACTAGCGGGAGCTCCTACAATGAGCAGTTCTTC. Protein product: CASSGTSGSSYNEQFF. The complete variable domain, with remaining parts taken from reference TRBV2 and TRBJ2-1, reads EPEVTQTPSHQVTQMGQEVILRCVPISNHLYFYWYRQILGQKVEFLVSFYNNEISEKSEIFDDQFSVERPDGSNFTLKIRSTKLEDSAMYFCASSGTSGSSYNEQFFGPGTRLTVL.

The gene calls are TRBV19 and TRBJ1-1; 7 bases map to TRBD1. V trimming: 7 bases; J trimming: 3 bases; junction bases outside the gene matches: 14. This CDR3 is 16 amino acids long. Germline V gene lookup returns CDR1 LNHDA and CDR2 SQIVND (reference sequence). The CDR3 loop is CASIPAPGDSDTEAFF. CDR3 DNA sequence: TGTGCCAGTATCCCCGCGCCCGGGGACAGCGACACTGAAGCTTTCTTT.

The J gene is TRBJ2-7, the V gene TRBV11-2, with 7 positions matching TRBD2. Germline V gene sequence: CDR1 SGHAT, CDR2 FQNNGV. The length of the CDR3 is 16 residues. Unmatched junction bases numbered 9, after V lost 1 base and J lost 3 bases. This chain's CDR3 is CASSLGHRGGSYEQYF. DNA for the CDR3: TGTGCCAGCAGCTTAGGTCACCGGGGCGGGAGCTACGAGCAGTACTTC.

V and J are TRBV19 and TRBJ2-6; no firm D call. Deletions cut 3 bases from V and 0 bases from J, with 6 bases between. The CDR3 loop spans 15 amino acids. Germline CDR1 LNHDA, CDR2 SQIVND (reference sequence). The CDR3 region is CASSILSSGANVLTF. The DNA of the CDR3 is TGTGCCAGTAGTATTCTTAGCTCTGGGGCCAACGTCCTGACTTTC.

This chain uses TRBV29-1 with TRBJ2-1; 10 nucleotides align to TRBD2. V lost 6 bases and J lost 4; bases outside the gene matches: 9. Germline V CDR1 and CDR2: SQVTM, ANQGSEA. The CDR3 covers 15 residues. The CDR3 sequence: CSVGGLAAVYNEQFF. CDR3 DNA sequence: TGCAGCGTCGGCGGACTAGCGGCTGTTTACAATGAGCAGTTCTTC.